The source of this T cell receptor (beta chain) is a study of blood T cell repertoires in COVID-19 (dated by TCRdb to about 2020). With regard to the full study: Collaborator samples came from the United States, Italy and Spain and covered acute and convalescent phases of COVID-19. The repertoires were released in a freely available public database meant as a resource for research on the immune response to SARS-CoV-2. HLA class I and class II types, where available, came from metadata supplied by the sample provider rather than from assay-based typing. The prospective study material was composed of cDNA or gDNA derived from T cells, B-cell-depleted T cells, or PBMCs. Nearly every sample came with metadata listing a de-identified subject ID, COVID-19 status, age in years and sex. The samples were drawn from two sources: the first 160 participants of the ongoing ImmuneRACE study, and 1,000 to 1,500 subjects contributed by 6 global collaborators. Subjects who had been exposed to COVID-19, were actively infected with it, or had recovered from it provided the deeply sampled blood TCRbeta repertoires that made up the dataset. Findings and caveats that apply to the study as a whole: How much clinical and demographic metadata was included differed by source and by participant, and the metadata was provided uncurated.

Details on this clone: No antigen is known for it. Base qualities are not recorded, but no much larger clone differs from it by a single base.

The V and J ends are trimmed by 5 bases and 9 bases, leaving 26 bases between them. The CDR3, cysteine through phenylalanine, is 17 amino acids long. The read is trimmed to its CDR3 DNA, 51 bases read in frame from base 1. CDR1 and CDR2 were assigned from the germline V gene (reference sequence) as MNHNY and SVGAGI. TCRbeta CDR3 regions were amplified from genomic DNA using the immunoSEQ Assay, a bias-controlled multiplex PCR. The original methods were these. The number of nucleated cells in each sample was estimated from the amplification of reference gene primers within the assay. Sequence reads were collapsed and filtered to measure the absolute abundance of every unique TCRbeta CDR3 rearrangement. For each sample, productive Simpson clonality was calculated as the square root of Simpson's diversity index across productive rearrangements. TCRdb obtained this table from immuneACCESS and retained in-frame rearrangements with V and J assigned. These tables miss some clones; where compared with another copy, unresolved V genes account for less than half of the shortfall, and the remainder is unexplained. D and trimming come from the DNA, and the V and J calls and clone size come from that table. Recorded for this sample are 200,000 to 250,000 clones; around 82% of them occurred a single time. Jointly, the top ten make up roughly 2.3% of the sample.

The collaborating institutions used their own protocols to collect whole blood in K2EDTA tubes. Collaborator samples were shipped for TCRbeta analysis as frozen whole blood, isolated PBMCs, or DNA extracted from either sample type. This sequence originates from an older woman with acute or convalescent COVID-19. Sequenced: peripheral blood. The V and J genes are TRBV6-6 and TRBJ1-5, with no confident D gene call. The CDR3: CASSHAQAGYSVGPQHF. The sequenced DNA is TGTGCCAGCAGTCATGCGCAGGCAGGCTATAGTGTCGGGCCCCAGCATTTT.